The T cell receptor beta chain described here comes from a study of human T cells and chemical hapten exposure. Overall study results and limits: Patch test score rose with PT1 expanded TCR count, significant at thresholds 8, 16 and 32, not 4.

As for time point: patch test 1, 2 weeks after DPC sensitization. Treatment denoted: therapeutic diphenylcyclopropenone sensitization with weekly scalp DPC. For the library, individual cDNA molecules each received unique molecular identifiers. Using its own MiXCR run on the RACE reads, TCRdb lists one record per CDR3 protein. Here the sample spans about 340,000 distinct CDR3 sequences, 5.5% to 8% being singletons. Only a few counts were recorded for this clonotype. Its cognate antigen is unknown. The germline V gene encodes CDR1 SGHNT and CDR2 YYREEE (reference sequence). The CDR3 loop spans 14 amino acids. The V end lost 2 bases, the J end lost 4 bases, and 11 bases lay between the germline ends.

The source material was whole blood, sampled in connection with sensitization to the hapten diphenylcyclopropenone (DPC). The J gene is TRBJ2-3, the V gene TRBV5-4; D remains unclear. The source of this sequence is a woman aged 18 to 35 with alopecia areata. Some clones in this sample may be carry-over from other donors' samples. The CDR3 spells CASSFDRLADTQYF. The CDR3 coding sequence is TGTGCCAGCAGCTTTGACCGACTCGCAGATACGCAGTATTTT.